Listed here are 11 T cell receptor beta chains from one sample, sequenced in a study of T cell repertoires in cytomegalovirus infection. TCRdb called the reads again in MiXCR, with one record for every CDR3 protein. The sample carries around 260,000 distinct CDR3 sequences, over 20% recorded once. The specimen sequenced was PBMCs. The receptors derive from a human donor in good health (CMV status not recorded). Some clones in this sample may be carry-over from other donors' samples.

This clonotype showed up just a few times. The chain has TRBV7-9 and TRBJ2-1, with unresolved D. Germline V CDR1 and CDR2: SEHNR, FQNEAQ (reference sequence). The CDR3 loop spans 14 amino acids. Trimming shortened V by 1 base and J by 8 bases, and 12 bases separated the two germline ends. This chain's CDR3 is CASSLVGPPDEQFF. The CDR3 bases are TGTGCCAGCAGCTTAGTAGGACCCCCCGATGAGCAGTTCTTC.

V and J are TRBV3-1 and TRBJ2-6, with 9 nucleotides matching TRBD1. Germline CDR1 reads LGHDT; CDR2 reads YNNKEL (reference sequence). The CDR3 totals 17 residues. V dropped 1 base and J dropped 0; count of bases not matched to a gene: 1. CDR3 amino acids: CASSQGQGVSGANVLTF. CDR3 coding DNA: TGTGCCAGCAGCCAAGGACAGGGGGTCTCTGGGGCCAACGTCCTGACTTTC. The entire variable domain, with the rest obtained from reference TRBV3-1 and TRBJ2-6, is as follows: DTAVSQTPKYLVTQMGNDKSIKCEQNLGHDTMYWYKQDSKKFLKIMFSYNNKELIINETVPNRFSPKSPDKAHLNLHINSLELGDSAVYFCASSQGQGVSGANVLTFGAGSRLTVL.

V gene TRBV4-1 combines with J gene TRBJ2-7, with 10 positions matching TRBD2. Looked up from germline, CDR1 is MGHRA and CDR2 is YSYEKL. Trimming at V came to 3 bases and at J to 2 bases, leaving 7 bases not matched to a gene. The CDR3 is 16 residues long. CDR3 coding DNA: TGCGCCAGCAGCCAGGAACAAGCGGGAGGGACCTACGAGCAGTACTTC. Protein product: CASSQEQAGGTYEQYF.

This sequence joins TRBV5-1 and TRBJ1-4; D gene ambiguous. CDR1 and CDR2 from the germline V gene are SGHRS and YFSETQ. V was trimmed by 2 bases and J by 0 bases, leaving 14 bases between them. The CDR3 runs to 17 residues. CDR3 nucleotides: TGCGCCAGCAGCTTCCGAATTTCAGGAACAACTAATGAAAAACTGTTTTTT. It codes for CASSFRISGTTNEKLFF.

The V call is TRBV11-3, the J call TRBJ2-3, with D perhaps matching TRBD2 (5 bases). Germline CDR1 reads SGHNT; CDR2 reads YENEEA. With 3 bases removed from V and 4 bases from J, the gap between germline ends came to 17 bases. The length of the CDR3 is 16 residues. CDR3 DNA sequence: TGTGCCAGCAGCTTCACCACCCGAACCGGGGCAGATACGCAGTATTTT. Encoded protein: CASSFTTRTGADTQYF.

The chain recombines TRBV9 with TRBJ2-3; TRBD2 agrees at 9 bases. Germline V CDR1 and CDR2: SGDLS, YYNGEE. The ends lost 0 bases at V and 0 bases at J; junction bases unmatched: 5. This CDR3 is 17 amino acids long. The CDR3 DNA follows: TGTGCCAGCAGCGTAGCTCCAAGCGGGGGGAGCACAGATACGCAGTATTTT. This codes for CASSVAPSGGSTDTQYF.

The V call is TRBV5-1, the J call TRBJ2-3; D is perhaps TRBD1 (5 bases). The germline V gene has CDR1 SGHRS and CDR2 YFSETQ. This CDR3 comprises 19 residues. V lost 0 bases and J lost 1, with 21 bases in between. The CDR3 protein is CASSLGWGGGSTGTDTQYF. DNA of the CDR3: TGCGCCAGCAGCTTGGGTTGGGGCGGCGGCTCGACGGGCACAGATACGCAGTATTTT.

The chain recombines TRBV6-5 with TRBJ2-7, with TRBD2 identical over 7 bases. Germline V gene data show CDR1 as MNHEY and CDR2 as SVGAGI. Unmatched junction bases numbered 8, after V lost 0 bases and J lost 0 bases. The CDR3 contains 17 residues. The CDR3 sequence: CASSYSAPSGLSYEQYF. The CDR3 bases are TGTGCCAGCAGTTACTCGGCACCTAGCGGACTCTCCTACGAGCAGTACTTC.

This clonotype has only a few counts. V is TRBV29-1 and J is TRBJ2-1, with a possible D match to TRBD1 (6 bases). Germline V gene data show CDR1 as SQVTM and CDR2 as ANQGSEA. This CDR3 spans 12 amino acids. V shed 3 bases and J shed 15 bases, with 18 bases lying between them. This chain's CDR3 is CSVEVSGLQGFF. The DNA of the CDR3 is TGCAGCGTTGAGGTCTCAGGGTTACAGGGGTTCTTC.

This clonotype was seen at least ten times. The V call is TRBV6-1, the J call TRBJ2-1; no clear D. Trimming pared 6 bases from V and 4 bases from J, leaving 7 bases between. Germline V lookup: CDR1 MNHNS, CDR2 SASEGT. This CDR3 is 12 amino acids long. CDR3: CASSSGYNEQFF. The CDR3 coding sequence is TGTGCCAGCAGCTCCGGATACAATGAGCAGTTCTTC.

This clonotype was observed a few times. The V gene is TRBV10-3, the J gene TRBJ2-5, with 11 bases that match TRBD2. The CDR3 is made up of 14 amino acids. Germline values: CDR1 ENHRY, CDR2 SYGVKD. Trimming took 7 bases from V and 4 from J; bases not matched to a gene: 5. The CDR3 sequence is CAIKTSGVGETQYF. As DNA, the CDR3 is TGTGCCATCAAGACTAGCGGGGTTGGAGAGACCCAGTACTTC.